The entry below gives a single T cell receptor (beta chain) sequence along with its context. Its antigen is not identified. The junction shows a germline mismatch at one end, possibly a read error. Germline CDR1 SGDLS, CDR2 YYNGEE. The CDR3 is 15 residues long. Constant-region reverse primers amplified full-length variable regions, followed by semi-nested Nested Universal Primer A PCR. Via MiXCR, TCRdb re-called the 5' RACE reads, giving one row per CDR3 protein. The table has about 64,000 distinct CDR3 sequences, about 22% seen once; the top ten hold just under 3%. Notes on the study in general: Tumor memory CD4+ T cell TCR gene usage clustered with blood and lymph node memory CD4+ cells and lymph node naive CD4+ cells. Tumor-infiltrating Treg TCR alpha and beta sequences overlapped most with tumor naive CD4+ T cells, then blood naive.

The specimen was memory CD4+ T cells sorted from a lymph node. Subset of the sample: memory CD4+ T cells, CD4+CD45RO+CD25-. This clonotype was sampled from a female donor with breast cancer. The V gene is TRBV9, the J gene TRBJ2-7, with 9 bases identical to TRBD2. The CDR3 spells CTSSVDGGRVGEQYF. In nucleotides, the CDR3 is TGTACCAGCAGCGTAGATGGCGGGAGGGTGGGCGAGCAGTACTTC.